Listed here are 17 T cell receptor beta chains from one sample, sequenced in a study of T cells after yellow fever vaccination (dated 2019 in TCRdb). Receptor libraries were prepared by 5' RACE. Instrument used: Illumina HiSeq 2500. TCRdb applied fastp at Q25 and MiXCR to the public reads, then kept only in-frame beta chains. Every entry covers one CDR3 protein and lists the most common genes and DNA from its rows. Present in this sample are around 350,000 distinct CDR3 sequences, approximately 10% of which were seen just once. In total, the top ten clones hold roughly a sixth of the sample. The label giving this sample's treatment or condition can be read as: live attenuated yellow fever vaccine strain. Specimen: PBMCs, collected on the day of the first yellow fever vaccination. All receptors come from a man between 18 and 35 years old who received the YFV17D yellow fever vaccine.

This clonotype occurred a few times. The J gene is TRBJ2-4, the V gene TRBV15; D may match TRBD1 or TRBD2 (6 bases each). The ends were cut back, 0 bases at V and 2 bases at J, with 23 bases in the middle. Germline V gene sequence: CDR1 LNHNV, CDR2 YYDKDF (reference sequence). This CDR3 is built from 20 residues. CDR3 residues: CATSRETLVGGASPKNIQYF. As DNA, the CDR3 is TGTGCCACCAGCAGAGAAACATTAGTCGGGGGCGCGAGTCCCAAAAACATTCAGTACTTC.

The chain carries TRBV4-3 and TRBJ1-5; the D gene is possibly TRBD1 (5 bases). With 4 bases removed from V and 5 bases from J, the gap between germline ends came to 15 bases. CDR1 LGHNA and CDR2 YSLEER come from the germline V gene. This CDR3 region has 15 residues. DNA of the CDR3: TGCGCCAGCAGCCTCTCTCTGGGACCTTATCAGCCCCAGCATTTT. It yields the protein CASSLSLGPYQPQHF.

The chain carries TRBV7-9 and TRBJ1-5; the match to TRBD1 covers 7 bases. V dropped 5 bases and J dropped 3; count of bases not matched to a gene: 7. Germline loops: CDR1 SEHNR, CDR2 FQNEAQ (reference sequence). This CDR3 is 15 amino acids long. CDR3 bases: TGTGCCAGCAGCCCGCAGGGGGTGGACAATCAGCCCCAGCATTTT. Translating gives CASSPQGVDNQPQHF. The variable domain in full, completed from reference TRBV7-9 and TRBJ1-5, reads DTGVSQNPRHKITKRGQNVTFRCDPISEHNRLYWYRQTLGQGPEFLTYFQNEAQLEKSRLLSDRFSAERPKGSFSTLEIQRTEQGDSAMYLCASSPQGVDNQPQHFGDGTRLSIL.

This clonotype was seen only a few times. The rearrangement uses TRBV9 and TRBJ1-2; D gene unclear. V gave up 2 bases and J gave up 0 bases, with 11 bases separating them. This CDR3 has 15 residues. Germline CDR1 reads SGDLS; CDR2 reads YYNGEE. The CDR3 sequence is CASSVHVGSNYGYTF. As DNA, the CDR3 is TGTGCCAGCAGCGTCCATGTAGGGTCTAACTATGGCTACACCTTC.

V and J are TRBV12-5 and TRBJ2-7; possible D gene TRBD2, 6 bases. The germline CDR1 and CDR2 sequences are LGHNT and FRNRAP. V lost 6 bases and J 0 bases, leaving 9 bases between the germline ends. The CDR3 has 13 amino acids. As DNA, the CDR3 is TGTGCTAGTGGAGCTAGCGTCTCCTACGAGCAGTACTTC. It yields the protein CASGASVSYEQYF.

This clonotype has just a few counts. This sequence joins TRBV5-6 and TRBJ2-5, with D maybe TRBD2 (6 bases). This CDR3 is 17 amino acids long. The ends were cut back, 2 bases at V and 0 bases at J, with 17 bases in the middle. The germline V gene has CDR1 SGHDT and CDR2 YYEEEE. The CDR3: CASSFTRDSLYQETQYF. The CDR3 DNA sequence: TGTGCCAGCAGCTTCACCCGGGACTCCTTGTACCAAGAGACCCAGTACTTC.

CDR3 protein: CASSLAFLGSTEAFF. Written as DNA, the CDR3 is TGCGCCAGCAGCTTGGCCTTTTTGGGATCCACTGAAGCTTTCTTT. V is TRBV5-1 and J is TRBJ1-1; D not certain. V gave up 0 bases and J gave up 4 bases, with 13 bases separating them. The CDR3 is made up of 15 amino acids. Germline loops: CDR1 SGHRS, CDR2 YFSETQ.

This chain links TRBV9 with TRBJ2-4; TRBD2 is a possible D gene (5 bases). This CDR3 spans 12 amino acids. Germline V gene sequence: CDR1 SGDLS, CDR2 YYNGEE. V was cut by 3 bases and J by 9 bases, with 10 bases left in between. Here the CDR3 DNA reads TGTGCCAGCAGCGCGGACGGGATCATTCAGTACTTC. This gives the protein CASSADGIIQYF.

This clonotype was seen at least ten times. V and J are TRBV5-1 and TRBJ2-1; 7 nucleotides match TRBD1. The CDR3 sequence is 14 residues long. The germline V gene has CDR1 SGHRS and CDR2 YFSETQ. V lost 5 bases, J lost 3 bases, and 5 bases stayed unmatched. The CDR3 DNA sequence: TGCGCCAGCAGTCAACAGGGGAACTACAATGAGCAGTTCTTC. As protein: CASSQQGNYNEQFF.

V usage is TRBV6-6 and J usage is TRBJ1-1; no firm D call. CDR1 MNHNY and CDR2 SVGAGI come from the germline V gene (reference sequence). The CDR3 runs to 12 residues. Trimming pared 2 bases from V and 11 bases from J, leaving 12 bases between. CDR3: CASSYQRTWAFF. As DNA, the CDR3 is TGTGCCAGCAGTTACCAGCGAACTTGGGCTTTCTTT.

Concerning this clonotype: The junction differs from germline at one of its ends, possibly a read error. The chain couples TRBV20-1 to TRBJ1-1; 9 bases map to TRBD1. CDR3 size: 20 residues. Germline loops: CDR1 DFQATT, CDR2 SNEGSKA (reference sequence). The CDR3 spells CSARDRDRVKNPFGGTETFF. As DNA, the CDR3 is TGCAGTGCTAGAGACCGGGACAGGGTGAAAAACCCATTTGGGGGCACTGAAACTTTCTTT.

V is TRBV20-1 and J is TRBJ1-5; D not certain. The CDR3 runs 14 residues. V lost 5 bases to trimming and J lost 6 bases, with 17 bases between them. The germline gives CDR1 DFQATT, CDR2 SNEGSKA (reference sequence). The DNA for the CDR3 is TGCAGTGCTGGGCGCGACGGGCTGAGTCAGCCCCAGCATTTT. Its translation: CSAGRDGLSQPQHF.

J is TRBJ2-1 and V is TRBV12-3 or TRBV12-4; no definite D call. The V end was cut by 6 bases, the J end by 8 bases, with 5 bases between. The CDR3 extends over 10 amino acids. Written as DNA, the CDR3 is TGTGCCAGCAGAGGAGATGAGCAGTTCTTC. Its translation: CASRGDEQFF.

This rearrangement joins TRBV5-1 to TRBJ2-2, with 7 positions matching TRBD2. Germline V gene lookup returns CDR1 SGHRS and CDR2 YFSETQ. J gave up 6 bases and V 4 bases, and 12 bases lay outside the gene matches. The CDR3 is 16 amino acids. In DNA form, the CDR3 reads TGCGCCAGCAGCCAAGCAGCGGGGAAGGTTTCCGGGGAGCTGTTTTTT. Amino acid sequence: CASSQAAGKVSGELFF.

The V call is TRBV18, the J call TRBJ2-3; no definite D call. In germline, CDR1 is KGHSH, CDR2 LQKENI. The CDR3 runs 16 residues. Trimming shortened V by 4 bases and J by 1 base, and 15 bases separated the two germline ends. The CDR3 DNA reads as TGTGCCAGCTCACTCCGAGGCGGCTGGGGCACAGATACGCAGTATTTT. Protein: CASSLRGGWGTDTQYF.

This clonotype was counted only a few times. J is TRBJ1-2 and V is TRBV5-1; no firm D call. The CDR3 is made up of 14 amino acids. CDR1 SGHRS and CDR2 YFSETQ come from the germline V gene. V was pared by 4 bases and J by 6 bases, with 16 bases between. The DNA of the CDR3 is TGCGCCAGCAGCACGCCCGGAAGGGCCCATGGCTACACCTTC. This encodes CASSTPGRAHGYTF.

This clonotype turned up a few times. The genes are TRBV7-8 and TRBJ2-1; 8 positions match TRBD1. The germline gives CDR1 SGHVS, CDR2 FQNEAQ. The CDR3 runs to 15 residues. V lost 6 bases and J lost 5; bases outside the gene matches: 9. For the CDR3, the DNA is TGTGCCAGCAGACCCAGGGGGCTTACGGACAATGAGCAGTTCTTC. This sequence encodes CASRPRGLTDNEQFF.